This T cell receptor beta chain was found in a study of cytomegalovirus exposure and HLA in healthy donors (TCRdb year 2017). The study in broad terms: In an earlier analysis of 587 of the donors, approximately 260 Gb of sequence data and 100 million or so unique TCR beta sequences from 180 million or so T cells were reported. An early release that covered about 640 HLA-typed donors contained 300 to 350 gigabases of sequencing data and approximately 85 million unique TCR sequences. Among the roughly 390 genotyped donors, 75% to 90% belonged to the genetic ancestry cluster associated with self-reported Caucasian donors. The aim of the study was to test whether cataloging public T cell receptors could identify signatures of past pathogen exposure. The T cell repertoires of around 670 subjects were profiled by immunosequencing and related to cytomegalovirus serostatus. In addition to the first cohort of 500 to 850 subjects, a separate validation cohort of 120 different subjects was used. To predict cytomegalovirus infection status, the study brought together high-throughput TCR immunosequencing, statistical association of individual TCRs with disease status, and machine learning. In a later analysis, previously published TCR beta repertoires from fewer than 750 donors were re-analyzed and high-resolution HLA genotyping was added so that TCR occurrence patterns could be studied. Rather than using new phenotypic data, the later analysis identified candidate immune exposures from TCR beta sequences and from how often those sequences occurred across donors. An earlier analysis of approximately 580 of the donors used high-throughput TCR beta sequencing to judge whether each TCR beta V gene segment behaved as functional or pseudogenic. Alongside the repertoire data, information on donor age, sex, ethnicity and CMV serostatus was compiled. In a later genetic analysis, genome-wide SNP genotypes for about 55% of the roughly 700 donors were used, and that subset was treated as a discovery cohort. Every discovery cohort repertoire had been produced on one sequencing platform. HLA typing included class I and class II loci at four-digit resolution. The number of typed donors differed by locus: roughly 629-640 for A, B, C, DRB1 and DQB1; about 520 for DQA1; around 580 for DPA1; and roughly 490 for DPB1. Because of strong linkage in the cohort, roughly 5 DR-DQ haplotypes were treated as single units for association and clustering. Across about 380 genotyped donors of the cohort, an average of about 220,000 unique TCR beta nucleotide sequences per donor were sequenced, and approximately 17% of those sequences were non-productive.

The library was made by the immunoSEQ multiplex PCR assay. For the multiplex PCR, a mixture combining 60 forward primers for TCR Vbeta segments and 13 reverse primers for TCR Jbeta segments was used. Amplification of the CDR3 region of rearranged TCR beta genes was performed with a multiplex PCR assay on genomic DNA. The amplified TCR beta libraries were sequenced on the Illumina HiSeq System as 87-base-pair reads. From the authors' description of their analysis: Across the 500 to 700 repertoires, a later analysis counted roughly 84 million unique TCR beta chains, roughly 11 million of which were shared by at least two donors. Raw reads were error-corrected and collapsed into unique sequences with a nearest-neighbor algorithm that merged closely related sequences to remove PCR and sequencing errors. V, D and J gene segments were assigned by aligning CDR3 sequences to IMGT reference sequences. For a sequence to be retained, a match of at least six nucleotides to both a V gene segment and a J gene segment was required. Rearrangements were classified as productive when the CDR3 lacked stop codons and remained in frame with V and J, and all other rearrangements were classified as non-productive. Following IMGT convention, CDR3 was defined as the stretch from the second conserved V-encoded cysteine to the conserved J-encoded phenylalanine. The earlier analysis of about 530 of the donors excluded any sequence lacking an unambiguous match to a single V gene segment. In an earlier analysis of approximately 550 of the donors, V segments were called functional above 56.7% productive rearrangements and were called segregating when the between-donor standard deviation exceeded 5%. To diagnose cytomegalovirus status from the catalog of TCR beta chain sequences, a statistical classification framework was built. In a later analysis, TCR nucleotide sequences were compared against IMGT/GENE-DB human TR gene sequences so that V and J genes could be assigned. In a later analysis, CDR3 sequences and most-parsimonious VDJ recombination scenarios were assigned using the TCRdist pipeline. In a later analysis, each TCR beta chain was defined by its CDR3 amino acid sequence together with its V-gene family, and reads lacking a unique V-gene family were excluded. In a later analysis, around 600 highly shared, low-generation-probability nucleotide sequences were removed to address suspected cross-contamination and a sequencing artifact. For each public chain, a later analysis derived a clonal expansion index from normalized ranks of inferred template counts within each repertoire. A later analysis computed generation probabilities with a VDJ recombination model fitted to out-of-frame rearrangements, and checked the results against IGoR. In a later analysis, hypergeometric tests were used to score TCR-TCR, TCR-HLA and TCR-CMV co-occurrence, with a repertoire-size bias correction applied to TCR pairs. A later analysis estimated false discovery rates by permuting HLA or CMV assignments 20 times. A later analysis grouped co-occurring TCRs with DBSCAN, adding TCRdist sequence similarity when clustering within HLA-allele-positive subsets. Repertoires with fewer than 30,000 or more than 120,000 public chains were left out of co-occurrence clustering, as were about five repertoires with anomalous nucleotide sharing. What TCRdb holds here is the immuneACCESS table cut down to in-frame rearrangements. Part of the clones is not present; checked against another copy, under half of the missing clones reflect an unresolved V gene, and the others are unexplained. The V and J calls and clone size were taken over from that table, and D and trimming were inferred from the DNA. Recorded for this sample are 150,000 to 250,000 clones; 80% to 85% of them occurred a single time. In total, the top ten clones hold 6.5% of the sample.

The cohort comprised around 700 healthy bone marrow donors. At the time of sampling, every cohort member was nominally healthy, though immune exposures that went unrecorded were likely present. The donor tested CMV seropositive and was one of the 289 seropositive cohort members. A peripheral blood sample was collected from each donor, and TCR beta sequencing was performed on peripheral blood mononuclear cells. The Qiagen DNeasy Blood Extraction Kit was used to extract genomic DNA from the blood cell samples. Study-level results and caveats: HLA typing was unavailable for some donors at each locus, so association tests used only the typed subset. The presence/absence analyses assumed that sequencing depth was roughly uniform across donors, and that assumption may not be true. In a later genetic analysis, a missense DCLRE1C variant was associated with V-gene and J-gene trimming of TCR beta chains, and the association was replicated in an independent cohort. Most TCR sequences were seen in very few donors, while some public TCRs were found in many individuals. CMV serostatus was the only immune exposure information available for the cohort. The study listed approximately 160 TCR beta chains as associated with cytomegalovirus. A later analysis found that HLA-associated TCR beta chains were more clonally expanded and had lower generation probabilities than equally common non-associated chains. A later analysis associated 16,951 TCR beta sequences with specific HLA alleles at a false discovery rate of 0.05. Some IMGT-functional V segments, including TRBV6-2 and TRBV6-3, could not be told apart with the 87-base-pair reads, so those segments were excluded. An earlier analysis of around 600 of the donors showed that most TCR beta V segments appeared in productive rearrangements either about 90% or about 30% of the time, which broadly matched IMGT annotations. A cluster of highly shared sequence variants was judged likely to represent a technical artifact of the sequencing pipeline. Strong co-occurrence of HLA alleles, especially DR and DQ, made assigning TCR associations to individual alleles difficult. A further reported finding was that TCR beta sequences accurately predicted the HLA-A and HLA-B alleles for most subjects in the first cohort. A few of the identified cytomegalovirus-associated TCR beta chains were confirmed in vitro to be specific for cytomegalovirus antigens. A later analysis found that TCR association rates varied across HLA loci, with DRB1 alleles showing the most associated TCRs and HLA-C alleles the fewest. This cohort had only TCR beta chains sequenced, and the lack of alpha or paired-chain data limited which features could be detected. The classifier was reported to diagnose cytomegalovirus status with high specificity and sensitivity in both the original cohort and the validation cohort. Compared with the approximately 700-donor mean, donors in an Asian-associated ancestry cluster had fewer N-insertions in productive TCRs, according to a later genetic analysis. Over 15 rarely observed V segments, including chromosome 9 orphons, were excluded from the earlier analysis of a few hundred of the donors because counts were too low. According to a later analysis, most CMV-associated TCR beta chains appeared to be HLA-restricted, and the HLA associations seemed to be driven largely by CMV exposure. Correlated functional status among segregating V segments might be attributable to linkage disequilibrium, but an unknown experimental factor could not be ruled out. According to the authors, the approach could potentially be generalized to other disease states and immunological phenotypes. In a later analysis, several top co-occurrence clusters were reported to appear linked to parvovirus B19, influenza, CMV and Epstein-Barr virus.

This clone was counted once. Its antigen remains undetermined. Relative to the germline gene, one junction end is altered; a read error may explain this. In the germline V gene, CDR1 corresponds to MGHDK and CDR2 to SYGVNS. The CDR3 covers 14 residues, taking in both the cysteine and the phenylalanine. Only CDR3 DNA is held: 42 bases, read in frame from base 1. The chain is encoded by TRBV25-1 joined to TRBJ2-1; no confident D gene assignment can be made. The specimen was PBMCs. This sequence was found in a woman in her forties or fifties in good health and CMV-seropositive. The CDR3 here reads CVSSPSGSYNEQFF. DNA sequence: TGTGTCAGCAGTCCCTCGGGTTCCTACAATGAGCAGTTCTTC.